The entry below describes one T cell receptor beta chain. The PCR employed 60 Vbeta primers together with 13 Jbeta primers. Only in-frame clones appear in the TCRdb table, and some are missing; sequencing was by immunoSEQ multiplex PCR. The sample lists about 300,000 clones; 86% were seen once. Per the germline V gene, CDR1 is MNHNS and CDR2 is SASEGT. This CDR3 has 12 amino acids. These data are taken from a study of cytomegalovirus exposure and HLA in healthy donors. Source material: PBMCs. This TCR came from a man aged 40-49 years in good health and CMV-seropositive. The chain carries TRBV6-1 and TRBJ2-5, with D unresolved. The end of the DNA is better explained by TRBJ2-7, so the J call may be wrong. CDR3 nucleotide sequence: TGTGCCAGCATCGCAAATATCTACGAGCAGTACTTC. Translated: CASIANIYEQYF.